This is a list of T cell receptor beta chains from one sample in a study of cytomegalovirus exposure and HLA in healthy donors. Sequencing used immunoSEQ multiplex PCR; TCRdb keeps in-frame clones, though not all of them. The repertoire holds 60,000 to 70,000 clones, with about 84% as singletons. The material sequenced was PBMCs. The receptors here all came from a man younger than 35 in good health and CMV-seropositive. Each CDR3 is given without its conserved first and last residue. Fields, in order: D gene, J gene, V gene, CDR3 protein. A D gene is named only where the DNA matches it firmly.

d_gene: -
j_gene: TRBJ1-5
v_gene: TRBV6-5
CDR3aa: ASSAKANQPQH

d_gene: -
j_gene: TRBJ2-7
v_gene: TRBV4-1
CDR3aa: ASSQDRGTYEQY

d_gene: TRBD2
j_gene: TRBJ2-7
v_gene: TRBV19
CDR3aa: ASSATSGLTYEQY

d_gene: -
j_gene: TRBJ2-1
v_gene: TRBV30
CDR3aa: AWKAAYNEQF

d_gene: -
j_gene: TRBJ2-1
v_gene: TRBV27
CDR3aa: ASSFGGAGEQF

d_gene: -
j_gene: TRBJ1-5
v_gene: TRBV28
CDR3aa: ASRPSRGLGQPQH

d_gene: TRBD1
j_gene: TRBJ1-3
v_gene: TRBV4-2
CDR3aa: ASSQPTGGWGNTIY

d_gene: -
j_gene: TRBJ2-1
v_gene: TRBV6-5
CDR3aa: ASSSRGFDNEQF

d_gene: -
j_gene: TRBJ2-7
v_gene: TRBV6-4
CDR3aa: ASSDSPGEGYEQY

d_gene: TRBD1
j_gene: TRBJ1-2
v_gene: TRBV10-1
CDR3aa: ASSPTGKNGYT

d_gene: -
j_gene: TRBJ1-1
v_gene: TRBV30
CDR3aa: AWRGGNQAF

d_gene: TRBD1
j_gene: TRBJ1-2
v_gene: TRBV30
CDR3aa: AWNRGEGYT

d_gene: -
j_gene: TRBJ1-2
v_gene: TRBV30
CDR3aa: AWSWANYGYT

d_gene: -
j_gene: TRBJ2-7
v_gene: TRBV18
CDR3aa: ASSQDFASYEQY

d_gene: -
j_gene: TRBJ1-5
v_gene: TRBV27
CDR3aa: ASRRSSGDQPQH

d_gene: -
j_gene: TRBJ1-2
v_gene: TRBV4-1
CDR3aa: ASSQGQLLFYGYT

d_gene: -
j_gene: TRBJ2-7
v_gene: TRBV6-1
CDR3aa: ASGWTPSYEQY

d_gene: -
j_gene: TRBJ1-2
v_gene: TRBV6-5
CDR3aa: ASRGGSYGYT

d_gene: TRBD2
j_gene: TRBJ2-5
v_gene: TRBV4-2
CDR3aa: ASSQDSFLRGGQETQY

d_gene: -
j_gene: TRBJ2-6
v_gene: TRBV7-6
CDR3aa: ASSSSDSGANVLT

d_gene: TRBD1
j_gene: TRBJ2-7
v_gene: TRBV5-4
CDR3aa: ASSLEQGRYEQY

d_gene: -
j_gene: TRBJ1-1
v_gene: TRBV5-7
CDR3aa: ASNLNTNTEAF

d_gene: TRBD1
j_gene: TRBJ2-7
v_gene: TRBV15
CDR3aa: ATSRVRTGVHEQY

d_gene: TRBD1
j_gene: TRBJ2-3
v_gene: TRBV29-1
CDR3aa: SGGTGQGAADTQY

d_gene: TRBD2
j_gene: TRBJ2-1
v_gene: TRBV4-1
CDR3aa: ATVGGRSNEQF

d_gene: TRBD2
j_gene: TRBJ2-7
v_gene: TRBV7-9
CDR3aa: ASSYGTSGPYEQY

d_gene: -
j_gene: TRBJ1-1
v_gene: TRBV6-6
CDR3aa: ASSYTTRNTEAF

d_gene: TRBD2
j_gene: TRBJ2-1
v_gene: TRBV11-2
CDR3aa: ASSWGLAGGSNEQF